This TCR beta chain derives from a study of cytomegalovirus exposure and HLA in healthy donors. Study-wide points: V- and J-gene trimming in TCR beta was tied to a missense DCLRE1C variant by an analysis performed later.

About this clone itself: Its target is not known.

From germline, CDR1 is SGDLS and CDR2 YYNGEE. Trimming pared 0 bases from V and 5 bases from J, leaving 17 bases between. This CDR3 is 16 amino acids long. Though nominally healthy at sampling, donors likely had unrecorded immune exposures. 13 Jbeta primers and 60 Vbeta primers were used for the PCR. Here immunoSEQ multiplex PCR was the method, and the copy in TCRdb shows in-frame clones only, minus some. The data contain under 200,000 clones, roughly 80% of them singletons. Sequenced sample: PBMCs. The chain joins TRBV9 to TRBJ2-5, with a possible D match to TRBD2 (6 bases). The sequence was collected from a woman under 30 in good health and CMV-seronegative. Written as DNA, the CDR3 is TGTGCCAGCAGCGTAGCGGTGTTGGAGGGGCGGGAGACCCAGTACTTC. This codes for CASSVAVLEGRETQYF.